Below, 24 T cell receptor beta chains from the same sample are listed, as sequenced in a study of T cells in Graves' hyperthyroidism and ophthalmopathy. Amplified TCR beta CDR3 regions derived from RNA transcripts. HTBI primers were the set used in a first-round RT-PCR of the TCR CDR3. TCRdb independently ran MiXCR on the multiplex PCR reads; one entry per CDR3 protein. The sample yields approximately 620,000 distinct CDR3 sequences, roughly 13% seen once. Material: blood. These TCRs come from a woman in her twenties or thirties with Graves' hyperthyroidism that later progressed to Graves' ophthalmopathy.

In its sample, this clonotype was seen many times. The chain joins TRBV7-3 to TRBJ2-3, with 11 bases fitting TRBD1. With 5 bases clipped from V and 8 bases from J, the junction kept 6 bases outside the gene matches. CDR3 length: 14 amino acids. Germline CDR1 and CDR2: SGHTA and FQGTGA. CDR3 DNA: TGTGCCAGCAGCCCGGACAGGGGGCCGGGTACGCAGTATTTT. This encodes CASSPDRGPGTQYF.

This clonotype was observed a handful of times. V and J are TRBV7-9 and TRBJ2-2, with 9 bases aligning to TRBD2. This CDR3 spans 16 amino acids. CDR1 and CDR2 from the germline V gene are SEHNR and FQNEAQ (reference sequence). Losses at the gene ends were 2 bases for V and 6 bases for J; bases not matched to a gene: 7. CDR3: CASSLRLAEDAGELFF. The CDR3, as DNA: TGTGCCAGCAGCTTAAGACTAGCGGAGGACGCCGGGGAGCTGTTTTTT.

Only a few counts were recorded for this clonotype. The rearrangement joins TRBV27 to TRBJ2-7, with D unresolved. CDR1 and CDR2 from the germline V gene are MNHEY and SMNVEV (reference sequence). V was cut by 3 bases and J by 5 bases, with 11 bases left in between. This CDR3 contains 13 residues. The CDR3 DNA follows: TGTGCCAGCAGTTTGTATGGGTCGAACGAGCAGTACTTC. Amino acids: CASSLYGSNEQYF.

The chain uses TRBV10-1 and TRBJ2-1; 11 bases align to TRBD2. This CDR3 has 16 amino acids. Looked up from germline, CDR1 is WNHNN and CDR2 is SYGVQD (reference sequence). V trimming: 0 bases; J trimming: 10 bases; junction bases outside the gene matches: 8. CDR3 bases: TGCGCCAGCAGTGAGTCGATCGGGACTAGCGGAGTAGAGCAGTTCTTC. Amino acid sequence: CASSESIGTSGVEQFF.

This clonotype occurred many times. V is TRBV19 and J is TRBJ2-7, with 7 positions matching TRBD1. Trimming removed 1 base from V and 6 bases from J; junction bases left unmatched: 6. Germline V lookup: CDR1 LNHDA, CDR2 SQIVND (reference sequence). The CDR3 is made up of 14 amino acids. CDR3 DNA sequence: TGTGCCAGTAGTATAGGACAGGGAACCTTCGAGCAGTACTTC. It translates to CASSIGQGTFEQYF.

A few counts support this clonotype. This chain connects TRBV6-5 to TRBJ2-1; 10 positions agree with TRBD2. The CDR3 has 15 amino acids. Germline V gene data show CDR1 as MNHEY and CDR2 as SVGAGI. Losses at the gene ends were 2 bases for V and 5 bases for J; bases not matched to a gene: 3. The CDR3 reads CASSYQGLADNEQFF. The CDR3 bases are TGTGCCAGCAGTTACCAAGGACTAGCGGACAATGAGCAGTTCTTC.

V usage is TRBV11-2 and J usage is TRBJ1-1; the D is unclear. CDR1 and CDR2 (germline): SGHAT, FQNNGV. V was trimmed by 3 bases and J by 5 bases, leaving 10 bases between them. The CDR3 totals 13 residues. The CDR3 nucleotides read TGTGCCAGCAGCTTGACGTATACGACTGAAGCTTTCTTT. This encodes CASSLTYTTEAFF.

CDR3: CASSFGAYSYEQYF. In DNA, the CDR3 is TGTGCCAGCTCCTTTGGGGCTTACTCCTACGAGCAGTACTTC. V gene TRBV18 combines with J gene TRBJ2-7; possible D gene TRBD1, 5 bases. Germline values: CDR1 KGHSH, CDR2 LQKENI. Trimming pared 6 bases from V and 0 bases from J, leaving 12 bases between. The length of the CDR3 is 14 residues.

This clonotype came up many times. V and J are TRBV18 and TRBJ2-7; possible D gene TRBD2, 6 bases. The germline gives CDR1 KGHSH, CDR2 LQKENI. Trimming removed 4 bases at V and 3 bases at J, with 19 bases between. The CDR3 totals 16 residues. The CDR3 sequence is CASSLTPGDENYEQYF. The CDR3 DNA reads as TGTGCCAGCTCACTCACCCCGGGAGACGAGAACTACGAGCAGTACTTC.

The chain employs TRBV5-8 and TRBJ2-7; perhaps TRBD1 as D (6 bases). The CDR3 runs to 13 residues. V dropped 0 bases and J dropped 8 bases, with 12 bases sitting between them. Germline V lookup: CDR1 SGHTS, CDR2 YDEGEE. CDR3 nucleotide sequence: TGTGCCAGCAGCTTGGAGACAGGTCATCAGCAGTACTTC. Encoded protein: CASSLETGHQQYF.

This clonotype was detected many times. The chain couples TRBV7-2 to TRBJ2-7; D may match TRBD1 or TRBD2 (6 bases each). Germline V gene data show CDR1 as SGHTA and CDR2 as FQGNSA. CDR3 length equals 12 residues. V was shortened by 5 bases and J by 6 bases, with 11 bases between the two germline ends. The CDR3 DNA is TGTGCCAGCAGCCTTACGGGGGCCGAGCAGTACTTC. Amino acid sequence: CASSLTGAEQYF.

This clonotype was found many times. The chain employs TRBV5-1 and TRBJ2-1, with 9 bases aligning to TRBD1. With 4 bases clipped from V and 6 bases from J, the junction kept 5 bases outside the gene matches. Germline values: CDR1 SGHRS, CDR2 YFSETQ. The CDR3 is 14 residues long. The CDR3 here is CASSRQGDGNEQFF. The CDR3 DNA sequence: TGCGCCAGCAGCAGACAGGGGGATGGCAATGAGCAGTTCTTC.

In this sample, this clonotype turned up many times. This sequence joins TRBV14 and TRBJ2-7; 16 bases agree with TRBD2. The V gene end was trimmed by 4 bases and the J gene end by 2 bases; junction bases not matched to a gene: 2. Germline CDR1 reads SGHDN; CDR2 reads FVKESK. The CDR3 runs 16 residues. CDR3 amino acids: CASSLGLAGGAYEQYF. The CDR3 nucleotides read TGTGCCAGCAGCCTGGGACTAGCGGGAGGGGCCTACGAGCAGTACTTC.

This clonotype was detected ten times or more. The rearrangement uses TRBV6-1 and TRBJ2-7, with D tentatively TRBD1 or TRBD2 (5 bases each). This CDR3 is built from 14 residues. Germline assignment: CDR1 MNHNS and CDR2 SASEGT. V lost 6 bases, J lost 2 bases, and 14 bases lay in between. In DNA form, the CDR3 reads TGTGCCAGCAGCCACGAGGGACGGGCCTACGAGCAGTACTTC. Amino acid sequence: CASSHEGRAYEQYF.

Ten or more counts support this clonotype. V and J are TRBV20-1 and TRBJ2-7; 9 nucleotides align to TRBD2. CDR3 length: 15 amino acids. Trimming cost V 3 bases and J 1 base; bases outside gene matches: 7. The germline gives CDR1 DFQATT, CDR2 SNEGSKA (reference sequence). The CDR3 here is CSASKGAGGSYEQYF. The CDR3 DNA is TGCAGTGCTAGTAAAGGGGCGGGAGGGTCCTACGAGCAGTACTTC.

This clonotype came up many times. The chain joins TRBV20-1 to TRBJ2-3, with 9 positions matching TRBD2. Germline-derived CDR1 and CDR2 are DFQATT and SNEGSKA (reference sequence). V lost 2 bases to trimming and J lost 6 bases; unmatched junction nucleotides: 6. The CDR3 is made up of 14 amino acids. The CDR3 is CSARNSGSSDTQYF. CDR3 nucleotides: TGCAGTGCTAGAAATAGCGGGAGCTCTGATACGCAGTATTTT.

This clonotype was detected a few times. The CDR3 sequence is CASSHSGRTTIEQYF. The DNA for the CDR3 is TGTGCCAGCAGTCATAGCGGGAGGACAACTATAGAGCAGTACTTC. The rearrangement links TRBV7-9 to TRBJ2-7, with 10 nucleotides matching TRBD2. The V gene's germline CDR1 is SEHNR and CDR2 FQNEAQ (reference sequence). With 6 bases clipped from V and 7 bases from J, the junction kept 12 bases outside the gene matches. This CDR3 spans 15 amino acids. Complete variable domain (other parts from reference TRBV7-9 and TRBJ2-7): DTGVSQNPRHKITKRGQNVTFRCDPISEHNRLYWYRQTLGQGPEFLTYFQNEAQLEKSRLLSDRFSAERPKGSFSTLEIQRTEQGDSAMYLCASSHSGRTTIEQYFGPGTRLTVT.

The chain has TRBV5-1 and TRBJ1-1; 10 nucleotides align to TRBD1. J was trimmed by 5 bases and V by 1 base; bases with no gene match: 17. Germline V CDR1 and CDR2: SGHRS, YFSETQ. The CDR3 is 19 residues long. The CDR3: CASSLTGTGAPGMRTEAFF. The CDR3 DNA reads as TGCGCCAGCAGCTTGACCGGGACAGGGGCCCCGGGGATGAGAACTGAAGCTTTCTTT.

This clonotype showed up many times. This chain joins TRBV30 and TRBJ2-1, with D tentatively TRBD2 (6 bases). There are 13 residues in the CDR3. Germline loops: CDR1 GTSNPN, CDR2 SVGIG (reference sequence). V was clipped by 7 bases and J by 10 bases, with 20 bases between them. CDR3 sequence reads: CASKGLARVEQFF. The CDR3 DNA follows: TGTGCCTCAAAGGGGCTAGCGAGAGTCGAGCAGTTCTTC. Looking up the rest from reference TRBV30 and TRBJ2-1 gives the full variable domain: SQTIHQWPATLVQPVGSPLSLECTVEGTSNPNLYWYRQAAGRGLQLLFYSVGIGQISSEVPQNLSASRPQDRQFILSSKKLLLSDSGFYLCASKGLARVEQFFGPGTRLTVL.

V and J are TRBV5-6 and TRBJ1-2; 10 bases fit TRBD1. In germline, CDR1 is SGHDT, CDR2 YYEEEE. V was pared by 5 bases and J by 3 bases, with 13 bases of the junction left unmatched. CDR3 length: 17 residues. The DNA of the CDR3 is TGTGCCAGCAGTCCGGTTGCGGGACAGGGGTTTGACTATGGCTACACCTTC. Protein product: CASSPVAGQGFDYGYTF.

In its sample, this clonotype was seen many times. The gene calls are TRBV12-3 or TRBV12-4 and TRBJ2-3, with a possible D match to TRBD1 (5 bases). This CDR3 region has 12 residues. V was trimmed by 5 bases and J by 6 bases, leaving 9 bases between them. The CDR3 spells CASSQTVDTQYF. CDR3 in DNA: TGTGCCAGCAGTCAGACAGTTGATACGCAGTATTTT.

The chain combines TRBV20-1 with TRBJ2-1; D is possibly TRBD2 (5 bases). V dropped 3 bases and J dropped 1 base, with 16 bases sitting between them. CDR3 length equals 16 residues. Germline CDR1 and CDR2: DFQATT and SNEGSKA (reference sequence). The CDR3 DNA sequence: TGCAGTGCTAGCCCCTTTACTAGTCAGTCCTACAATGAGCAGTTCTTC. Translating it yields CSASPFTSQSYNEQFF.

This clonotype was counted a few times. The junction departs from the called germline gene at one end, perhaps through a read error. The V call is TRBV6-2 or TRBV6-3, the J call TRBJ1-2, with 7 positions matching TRBD1. The germline V gene encodes CDR1 MNHEY and CDR2 SVGEGT. The CDR3 consists of 12 residues. The CDR3 protein is CASSRQGFGHTF. The CDR3 DNA reads TGTGCCAGCAGTCGACAGGGTTTTGGCCACACCTTC.

Comment on this clonotype: This may be a read error, as it is one base from a much larger clone. The chain couples TRBV28 to TRBJ2-5; D gene ambiguous. Trimming pared 1 base from V and 12 bases from J, leaving 15 bases between. Germline V CDR1 and CDR2: MDHEN, SYDVKM. The CDR3 is 13 residues long. CDR3 coding DNA: TGTGCCAGCAGTTTATCCCAGCAGGATGAAGAGTACTTC. Residues: CASSLSQQDEEYF.